These 27 T cell receptor beta chains were all obtained from the same sample, sequenced in a study of OX40 agonist ivuxolimab in advanced cancers. The receptor library was made with the immunoSEQ multiplex PCR assay. The table was pulled from immuneACCESS by TCRdb, which kept in-frame rearrangements only. Such tables lose some clones; where checked, under half of the loss comes from unresolved V genes, and the rest has no known cause. The sample profile shows tens of thousands of clones; approximately 92% of them were found once. The ten top clones hold 8.5% to 9% of the sample. Material: CD4+ or CD8+ T cells sorted from blood, obtained in a trial of the OX40 agonist ivuxolimab. Receptor source: an adult with an advanced solid tumor such as melanoma, head and neck, liver or kidney cancer.

This clone was counted a single time. CDR3 nucleotide sequence: TGTGCCAGCAGCTTGACCTCAGGGGAACCTCTCTACGAGCAGTACTTC. Translation gives CASSLTSGEPLYEQYF. This chain links TRBV7-9 with TRBJ2-7, with a tentative D call TRBD1 (6 bases). The CDR3 runs to 16 residues. Germline V gene lookup returns CDR1 SEHNR and CDR2 FQNEAQ (reference sequence). Deletions cut 3 bases from V and 3 bases from J, with 18 bases between. Combining the CDR3 with reference TRBV7-9 and TRBJ2-7 gives the whole variable domain DTGVSQNPRHKITKRGQNVTFRCDPISEHNRLYWYRQTLGQGPEFLTYFQNEAQLEKSRLLSDRFSAERPKGSFSTLEIQRTEQGDSAMYLCASSLTSGEPLYEQYFGPGTRLTVT.

This chain uses TRBV5-8 with TRBJ2-3; TRBD2 agrees at 7 bases. This CDR3 spans 15 amino acids. Germline CDR1 and CDR2: SGHTS and YDEGEE. The ends lost 4 bases at V and 0 bases at J; junction bases unmatched: 5. CDR3 DNA sequence: TGTGCCAGCAGCAAACTAGCGCCTAGCACAGATACGCAGTATTTT. Its protein is CASSKLAPSTDTQYF.

This chain uses TRBV15 with TRBJ1-4, with D perhaps matching TRBD1 (6 bases). Germline values: CDR1 LNHNV, CDR2 YYDKDF (reference sequence). V was cut by 5 bases and J by 4 bases, with 20 bases left in between. This CDR3 spans 17 amino acids. CDR3: CATSGYTGTPDNEKLFF. CDR3 bases: TGTGCCACCAGCGGATACACCGGGACACCAGATAATGAAAAACTGTTTTTT. The variable domain in full, completed from reference TRBV15 and TRBJ1-4, reads DAMVIQNPRYQVTQFGKPVTLSCSQTLNHNVMYWYQQKSSQAPKLLFHYYDKDFNNEADTPDNFQSRRPNTSFCFLDIRSPGLGDTAMYLCATSGYTGTPDNEKLFFGSGTQLSVL.

The chain employs TRBV11-2 and TRBJ2-4, with 10 bases identical to TRBD2. V dropped 5 bases and J dropped 0; count of bases not matched to a gene: 10. Looked up from germline, CDR1 is SGHAT and CDR2 is FQNNGV. This CDR3 is 18 amino acids long. The CDR3 region is CASSDRWASGGAKNIQYF. In DNA form, the CDR3 reads TGTGCCAGCAGCGATAGATGGGCTAGCGGGGGAGCCAAAAACATTCAGTACTTC.

V usage is TRBV13 and J usage is TRBJ2-3; D unresolved. Germline lookup yields CDR1 PRHDT and CDR2 FYEKMQ (reference sequence). V dropped 1 base and J dropped 1 base, with 9 bases sitting between them. This CDR3 region has 15 residues. The chain's CDR3 is CASSLESGGTDTQYF. CDR3 in DNA: TGTGCCAGCAGCTTAGAAAGTGGGGGCACAGATACGCAGTATTTT.

V usage is TRBV6-5 and J usage is TRBJ2-7; D is unclear. Germline V gives CDR1 MNHEY, CDR2 SVGAGI. Trimming removed 6 bases at V and 3 bases at J, with 12 bases between. The CDR3 runs 13 residues. The CDR3 here is CASRKDGFYEQYF. The CDR3 bases are TGTGCCAGCAGGAAAGACGGATTCTACGAGCAGTACTTC.

The chain employs TRBV7-3 and TRBJ1-1, with D maybe TRBD1 (5 bases). The CDR3 is 15 residues long. Looked up from germline, CDR1 is SGHTA and CDR2 is FQGTGA. V lost 5 bases, J lost 0 bases, and 13 bases lay in between. As DNA, the CDR3 is TGTGCCAGCAGCGAAGGGACGGGCATGAACACTGAAGCTTTCTTT. Translated, it gives CASSEGTGMNTEAFF.

CDR3 amino acids: CASSPRIGTVYEQYF. CDR3 bases: TGTGCCAGCAGCCCTAGAATAGGGACAGTCTACGAGCAGTACTTC. V and J are TRBV11-2 and TRBJ2-7; 7 nucleotides align to TRBD1. CDR1 and CDR2 (germline): SGHAT, FQNNGV. There are 15 residues in the CDR3. With 5 bases clipped from V and 3 bases from J, the junction kept 10 bases outside the gene matches. Together with reference TRBV11-2 and TRBJ2-7, the CDR3 gives the full variable domain: EAGVAQSPRYKIIEKRQSVAFWCNPISGHATLYWYQQILGQGPKLLIQFQNNGVVDDSQLPKDRFSAERLKGVDSTLKIQPAKLEDSAVYLCASSPRIGTVYEQYFGPGTRLTVT.

The chain couples TRBV4-3 to TRBJ1-2; TRBD1 aligns across 9 bases. The CDR3 loop spans 18 amino acids. CDR1 and CDR2 (germline): LGHNA, YSLEER. The J segment lost 2 bases and the V segment lost 3 bases, leaving 13 bases of the junction unmatched. The CDR3 is CASSQVYRDRENNYGYTF. The CDR3 DNA follows: TGCGCCAGCAGCCAGGTATACAGGGACAGGGAAAACAACTATGGCTACACCTTC.

The chain is built from TRBV6-5 and TRBJ1-2; possibly TRBD1 for D (6 bases). The V and J ends lost 5 bases and 2 bases respectively, with 9 bases between them. Per germline, CDR1 MNHEY and CDR2 SVGAGI. The CDR3 is 13 residues long. CDR3 protein: CASSTGTNYGYTF. Here the CDR3 DNA reads TGTGCCAGCAGTACCGGGACAAACTATGGCTACACCTTC.

The gene calls are TRBV5-1 and TRBJ2-3; D may be TRBD2 (6 bases). The germline V gene encodes CDR1 SGHRS and CDR2 YFSETQ. The CDR3 totals 16 residues. V was shortened by 2 bases and J by 2 bases, with 15 bases between the two germline ends. This chain's CDR3 is CASSFTAGPATDTQYF. The CDR3 DNA reads as TGCGCCAGCAGCTTTACAGCGGGCCCCGCCACAGATACGCAGTATTTT.

This sequence joins TRBV6-5 and TRBJ2-1; 8 bases fit TRBD2. CDR3 size: 14 residues. J lost 6 bases, V lost 4 bases, and 5 bases had no gene match. Germline V gene sequence: CDR1 MNHEY, CDR2 SVGAGI. This CDR3 is CASSWAGGLNEQFF. In DNA, the CDR3 is TGTGCCAGCAGTTGGGCGGGGGGCCTCAATGAGCAGTTCTTC.

This chain connects TRBV6-5 to TRBJ2-3; possibly TRBD1 for D (6 bases). Germline lookup yields CDR1 MNHEY and CDR2 SVGAGI. The V gene lost 5 bases and the J gene lost 5 bases, with 14 bases spanning the gap. This CDR3 has 14 residues. The CDR3 region is CASSESGVIDTQYF. CDR3 nucleotides: TGTGCCAGCAGTGAATCAGGGGTGATAGATACGCAGTATTTT.

This chain uses TRBV12-5 with TRBJ1-5; 9 bases align to TRBD1. In germline, CDR1 is LGHNT, CDR2 FRNRAP. The trim removed 5 bases at V and 6 bases at J, leaving 14 bases unmatched. CDR3 size: 17 residues. CDR3 in amino acids: CASGPKEIQGARQPQHF. CDR3 nucleotides: TGTGCTAGTGGTCCAAAGGAAATACAGGGGGCGCGTCAGCCCCAGCATTTT.

The gene calls are TRBV4-1 and TRBJ1-1, with 7 positions matching TRBD1. V dropped 1 base and J dropped 5; count of bases not matched to a gene: 13. The CDR3 totals 17 residues. The germline gives CDR1 MGHRA, CDR2 YSYEKL. The CDR3 is CASSQVSEGADRTEAFF. CDR3 nucleotides: TGCGCCAGCAGCCAAGTATCGGAGGGGGCCGATAGGACTGAAGCTTTCTTT.

This chain links TRBV4-2 with TRBJ2-7, with 8 bases identical to TRBD2. Germline CDR1 and CDR2: LGHNA and YNFKEQ. This CDR3 is 17 amino acids long. The V gene end was trimmed by 0 bases and the J gene end by 3 bases; junction bases not matched to a gene: 10. CDR3 protein: CASSQEPPGGELYEQYF. In nucleotides, the CDR3 is TGTGCCAGCAGCCAAGAGCCCCCGGGAGGGGAGCTCTACGAGCAGTACTTC.

This chain uses TRBV12-5 with TRBJ2-1, with 8 bases aligning to TRBD1. The V and J ends lost 5 bases and 6 bases, in that order; junction bases with no gene match: 12. The germline CDR1 and CDR2 sequences are LGHNT and FRNRAP. This CDR3 has 16 amino acids. The CDR3 reads CASGNPPGGAGNEQFF. CDR3 nucleotides: TGTGCTAGTGGTAACCCCCCAGGGGGCGCGGGCAATGAGCAGTTCTTC.

This clone has only a few counts. This sequence joins TRBV4-2 and TRBJ1-1, with TRBD1 identical over 8 bases. Trimming took 1 base from V and 0 from J; bases not matched to a gene: 13. This CDR3 contains 19 residues. Germline V gene data show CDR1 as LGHNA and CDR2 as YNFKEQ. CDR3 nucleotides: TGTGCCAGCAGCCAAGGAGCCCCCCGGACAGGGCCCATGAACACTGAAGCTTTCTTT. It specifies CASSQGAPRTGPMNTEAFF.

The chain links TRBV6-5 to TRBJ1-5; tentative D call: TRBD1 (5 bases). Germline CDR1 MNHEY, CDR2 SVGAGI. Trimming left V 4 bases short and J 9 bases short, with 13 bases between. The CDR3 covers 13 residues. CDR3 sequence: CASSSSRVRPQHF. DNA for the CDR3: TGTGCCAGCAGTTCCTCCAGGGTCAGGCCCCAGCATTTT.

The chain combines TRBV27 with TRBJ2-7; possible D gene TRBD1, 6 bases. The V and J ends lost 4 bases and 2 bases respectively, with 9 bases between them. This CDR3 has 13 residues. Germline loops: CDR1 MNHEY, CDR2 SMNVEV (reference sequence). The CDR3 DNA is TGTGCCAGCAGTTCAGGACAGACCTACGAGCAGTACTTC. Translating gives CASSSGQTYEQYF.

This chain joins TRBV27 and TRBJ2-5, with TRBD2 identical over 11 bases. The CDR3 has 18 amino acids. The V segment lost 5 bases and the J segment 1 base; nucleotides outside the gene matches: 12. From germline, CDR1 is MNHEY and CDR2 SMNVEV (reference sequence). The DNA of the CDR3 is TGTGCCAGCAGTCCCAGCCCCGCTAGCGGGGGGCTCCAAGAGACCCAGTACTTC. Protein: CASSPSPASGGLQETQYF.

The V and J genes are TRBV4-3 and TRBJ2-7, with D possibly being TRBD2 (7 bases). CDR1 is LGHNA, CDR2 YSLEER, per germline. The CDR3 is 16 amino acids. V lost 0 bases to trimming and J lost 1 base, with 13 bases between them. The CDR3 nucleotides read TGCGCCAGCAGCCAAGATGAGGGGGAGGGGTCCTACGAGCAGTACTTC. It translates to CASSQDEGEGSYEQYF.

The rearrangement links TRBV5-1 to TRBJ1-2; weak D call: TRBD1 (6 bases). The CDR3 contains 14 residues. Germline CDR1 and CDR2: SGHRS and YFSETQ. V was shortened by 0 bases and J by 2 bases, with 8 bases between the two germline ends. The CDR3 DNA follows: TGCGCCAGCAGCTTGGGGACAGACAACTATGGCTACACCTTC. Its protein is CASSLGTDNYGYTF.

The chain combines TRBV19 with TRBJ1-1; 9 bases are a match to TRBD1. CDR3 length equals 15 residues. The junction had 5 bases not matched to a gene; V was cut back by 5 bases and J by 1 base. Germline-derived CDR1 and CDR2 are LNHDA and SQIVND (reference sequence). CDR3 region: CASSWTGEQNTEAFF. DNA of the CDR3: TGTGCCAGTAGTTGGACAGGGGAACAGAACACTGAAGCTTTCTTT.

The chain recombines TRBV9 with TRBJ1-6, with a tentative D call TRBD1 (6 bases). V gave up 3 bases and J gave up 0 bases, with 13 bases separating them. This CDR3 has 17 residues. In germline, CDR1 is SGDLS, CDR2 YYNGEE. CDR3 nucleotide sequence: TGTGCCAGCAGCGGAACAGGGATGAGCTCCTATAATTCACCCCTCCACTTT. Translating gives CASSGTGMSSYNSPLHF.

This chain uses TRBV2 with TRBJ2-1, with 8 bases identical to TRBD2. Germline-derived CDR1 and CDR2 are SNHLY and FYNNEI. Trimming at V came to 0 bases and at J to 4 bases, leaving 5 bases not matched to a gene. This CDR3 contains 16 residues. CDR3: CASSEASAGVYNEQFF. The CDR3 nucleotides are TGTGCCAGCAGTGAAGCCTCAGCGGGGGTTTACAATGAGCAGTTCTTC. The full variable domain, its missing parts supplied by reference TRBV2 and TRBJ2-1, is EPEVTQTPSHQVTQMGQEVILRCVPISNHLYFYWYRQILGQKVEFLVSFYNNEISEKSEIFDDQFSVERPDGSNFTLKIRSTKLEDSAMYFCASSEASAGVYNEQFFGPGTRLTVL.

J is TRBJ1-1 and V is TRBV9, with D unresolved. Trimming shortened V by 5 bases and J by 4 bases, and 12 bases separated the two germline ends. Germline lookup yields CDR1 SGDLS and CDR2 YYNGEE. The CDR3 covers 13 residues. In DNA form, the CDR3 reads TGTGCCAGCAGTATCGGACGGGGCACTGAAGCTTTCTTT. This encodes CASSIGRGTEAFF.